The 2 T cell receptor beta chains in this list originate from one sample, sequenced in a study of shared T cell receptors in the human thymus. This table comes from immunoSEQ multiplex PCR, and its TCRdb copy is limited to in-frame clones, with some not included. Among approximately 760,000 clones, approximately 85% were seen once, and the ten largest hold more than 0.008%. The sample was also reused in another study, on human thymus T cells.

The sequencing sample was made of thymocytes. The receptors come from a girl under two years old with a congenital heart defect.

V is TRBV5-1 and J is TRBJ1-1, with TRBD1 identical over 10 bases. With V trimmed by 4 bases and J by 9 bases, 3 bases remained unmatched. The length of the CDR3 is 12 residues. CDR1 and CDR2 (germline): SGHRS, YFSETQ. CDR3 loop: CASSQDRGQAFF. DNA of the CDR3: TGCGCCAGCAGCCAAGACAGGGGGCAAGCTTTCTTT.

The chain recombines TRBV28 with TRBJ2-3; tentative D call: TRBD2 (6 bases). Germline CDR1 MDHEN, CDR2 SYDVKM. CDR3 size: 18 residues. Deletions cut 3 bases from V and 2 bases from J, with 21 bases between. The CDR3 DNA is TGTGCCAGCAGTTTTGCTCTTCGCGGACCGGGGGACACAGATACGCAGTATTTT. It yields the protein CASSFALRGPGDTDTQYF.